This entry lists 21 T cell receptor beta chains sequenced from one sample in a study of T cell responses to AZD1222 COVID-19 vaccine. Sequenced by immunoSEQ multiplex PCR; TCRdb stores in-frame clones only, minus some. The table lists about 180,000 clones, approximately 90% of them singletons. The sequencing used peripheral blood, collected 28 days after the second dose of the MenACWY control vaccine. The receptors were sampled from an adult who received the MenACWY meningococcal vaccine as a control.

The V and J genes are TRBV18 and TRBJ1-5; D is uncertain. This CDR3 is built from 14 residues. V was pared by 3 bases and J by 0 bases, with 6 bases between. Germline V gene sequence: CDR1 KGHSH, CDR2 LQKENI. The CDR3 reads CASSPIDSNQPQHF. CDR3 coding DNA: TGTGCCAGCTCACCTATTGATAGCAATCAGCCCCAGCATTTT.

V usage is TRBV27 and J usage is TRBJ2-3; perhaps TRBD1 as D (6 bases). The germline V gene encodes CDR1 MNHEY and CDR2 SMNVEV (reference sequence). CDR3 size: 14 residues. Deletions cut 4 bases from V and 7 bases from J, with 15 bases between. Written as DNA, the CDR3 is TGTGCCAGCAGTTACAGGGCCTTTGGCTATACGCAGTATTTT. As protein: CASSYRAFGYTQYF.

This chain joins TRBV7-9 and TRBJ2-7; TRBD1 matches at 7 bases. Germline CDR1 is SEHNR and CDR2 is FQNEAQ (reference sequence). V shed 0 bases, J shed 0 bases, and the junction held 11 bases outside the gene matches. The CDR3 loop spans 18 amino acids. CDR3 coding DNA: TGTGCCAGCAGCTTAGCGGGAAGGGGGCAGGCTCACTCCTACGAGCAGTACTTC. As protein: CASSLAGRGQAHSYEQYF.

The chain is built from TRBV5-1 and TRBJ2-1; possibly TRBD1 for D (6 bases). CDR1 and CDR2 from the germline V gene are SGHRS and YFSETQ. The CDR3 runs 16 residues. Trimming shortened V by 0 bases and J by 9 bases, and 19 bases separated the two germline ends. The CDR3: CASSLESGQSPGEQFF. As DNA, the CDR3 is TGCGCCAGCAGCTTGGAATCCGGACAGAGCCCCGGTGAGCAGTTCTTC.

This clone was seen more than once but under ten times. The chain is built from TRBV7-9 and TRBJ1-1; D uncertain. The CDR3 is 12 residues long. Per germline, CDR1 SEHNR and CDR2 FQNEAQ (reference sequence). The germline V and J ends were trimmed by 3 bases and 11 bases, with 13 bases remaining between them. The CDR3 coding sequence is TGTGCCAGCAGCTTTGTAGGGATCGGGGCTTTCTTT. It translates to CASSFVGIGAFF.

This sequence joins TRBV19 and TRBJ2-7, with unresolved D. Trimming took off 6 bases at V and 2 bases at J, with 11 bases between the two ends. Germline V gene data show CDR1 as LNHDA and CDR2 as SQIVND (reference sequence). The CDR3 length is 13 residues. As DNA, the CDR3 is TGTGCCAGTAGCAACGGTGGGGCCTACGAGCAGTACTTC. Protein: CASSNGGAYEQYF. Filled out from reference TRBV19 and TRBJ2-7, the complete variable domain reads DGGITQSPKYLFRKEGQNVTLSCEQNLNHDAMYWYRQDPGQGLRLIYYSQIVNDFQKGDIAEGYSVSREKKESFPLTVTSAQKNPTAFYLCASSNGGAYEQYFGPGTRLTVT.

This clone was seen just once. The chain joins TRBV4-3 to TRBJ2-1; 8 nucleotides match TRBD1. Per germline, CDR1 LGHNA and CDR2 YSLEER. The CDR3 length is 16 residues. J lost 3 bases, V lost 4 bases, and 8 bases had no gene match. The CDR3 nucleotides are TGCGCCAGCAGCCCGAATTATGACAGGGGCTACAATGAGCAGTTCTTC. It is translated as CASSPNYDRGYNEQFF.

The sample holds one count of this clone. The V gene is TRBV5-1, the J gene TRBJ2-6, with 11 bases matching TRBD1. Germline loops: CDR1 SGHRS, CDR2 YFSETQ. The junction had 11 bases not matched to a gene; V was cut back by 4 bases and J by 2 bases. This CDR3 contains 19 residues. The CDR3 reads CASSPIPGTGGTGANVLTF. In DNA, the CDR3 is TGCGCCAGCAGCCCCATCCCCGGGACAGGGGGTACTGGGGCCAACGTCCTGACTTTC. The whole variable domain, filled in from reference TRBV5-1 and TRBJ2-6, reads KAGVTQTPRYLIKTRGQQVTLSCSPISGHRSVSWYQQTPGQGLQFLFEYFSETQRNKGNFPGRFSGRQFSNSRSEMNVSTLELGDSALYLCASSPIPGTGGTGANVLTFGAGSRLTVL.

For the CDR3, the DNA is TGTGCCAGCACCGTTAGCGGGATCTACGAGCAGTACTTC. Its translation is CASTVSGIYEQYF. The rearrangement links TRBV28 to TRBJ2-7; TRBD2 agrees at 8 bases. V was clipped by 7 bases and J by 3 bases; unmatched bases: 5. CDR3 length equals 13 residues. The germline gives CDR1 MDHEN, CDR2 SYDVKM.

The rearrangement joins TRBV7-8 to TRBJ2-6, with TRBD1 identical over 11 bases. The CDR3 covers 16 residues. Germline values: CDR1 SGHVS, CDR2 FQNEAQ. The V and J ends lost 11 bases and 2 bases, in that order; junction bases with no gene match: 8. CDR3 sequence (DNA): TGTGCCGGTAGGACAGGGGGCGAACCTGGGGCCAACGTCCTGACTTTC. Translated, it gives CAGRTGGEPGANVLTF.

V and J are TRBV28 and TRBJ1-2; the match to TRBD1 covers 12 bases. The CDR3 has 17 residues. CDR1 and CDR2 from the germline V gene are MDHEN and SYDVKM. Germline trimming cut 6 bases from V and 4 bases from J; bases unmatched to any gene: 12. The CDR3 nucleotides are TGTGCCAGCAGGTGGTACCCGGGACAGGGGGCCCGCTATGGCTACACCTTC. Translated, it gives CASRWYPGQGARYGYTF.

The chain carries TRBV4-1 and TRBJ2-7, with D perhaps being TRBD1 or TRBD2 (5 bases each). Germline-derived CDR1 and CDR2 are MGHRA and YSYEKL. The V gene lost 3 bases and the J gene lost 3 bases, with 18 bases spanning the gap. This CDR3 is built from 16 residues. The CDR3 DNA is TGCGCCAGCAGCCATGAACCGGGGCCTAGGGACTACGAGCAGTACTTC. It encodes CASSHEPGPRDYEQYF.

V gene TRBV6-5 combines with J gene TRBJ1-1, with a tentative D call TRBD1 (5 bases). Trimming pared 8 bases from V and 2 bases from J, leaving 18 bases between. The CDR3 is 15 residues long. The germline CDR1 and CDR2 sequences are MNHEY and SVGAGI. CDR3 in DNA: TGTGCCAGCGAGAAGACCGGGACGGTTAACACTGAAGCTTTCTTT. It yields the protein CASEKTGTVNTEAFF.

The genes are TRBV7-2 and TRBJ2-7; a weak D match, TRBD2 (6 bases). CDR1 is SGHTA and CDR2 is FQGNSA in the germline V gene. Trimming took 6 bases from V and 7 from J, leaving 16 bases between them. The CDR3 is 13 residues long. CDR3 bases: TGTGCCAGCAGTCCTGGGGGGATGGGGGAGCAGTACTTC. This gives the protein CASSPGGMGEQYF.

The rearrangement links TRBV27 to TRBJ1-6; the D is unclear. Germline assignment: CDR1 MNHEY and CDR2 SMNVEV (reference sequence). The CDR3 runs 15 residues. Between the trimmed V and J ends, which lost 5 bases and 5 bases, there was a span of 13 bases. CDR3 coding DNA: TGTGCCAGCAGTATTGGTGGGCGAAATAATTCACCCCTCCACTTT. Its translation: CASSIGGRNNSPLHF.

The V and J genes are TRBV29-1 and TRBJ2-2; D assignment may be TRBD1 or TRBD2 (6 bases each). Germline lookup yields CDR1 SQVTM and CDR2 ANQGSEA. V lost 3 bases to trimming and J lost 7 bases, with 12 bases between them. This CDR3 region has 13 residues. This chain's CDR3 is CSVEQGRIGELFF. The DNA for the CDR3 is TGCAGCGTTGAGCAGGGGAGGATCGGGGAGCTGTTTTTT.

The rearrangement links TRBV18 to TRBJ2-7; D may be TRBD1 (5 bases). The germline V gene encodes CDR1 KGHSH and CDR2 LQKENI. This CDR3 contains 15 residues. V gave up 4 bases and J gave up 5 bases, with 18 bases separating them. This chain's CDR3 is CASSQPTGAPHEQYF. The CDR3 DNA is TGTGCCAGCTCACAACCAACAGGTGCCCCCCACGAGCAGTACTTC.

The V call is TRBV27, the J call TRBJ1-4, with D perhaps matching TRBD1 (5 bases). CDR1 and CDR2 (germline): MNHEY, SMNVEV (reference sequence). The CDR3 is 15 amino acids. The V end lost 5 bases, the J end lost 5 bases, and 15 bases lay between the germline ends. CDR3 amino acids: CASSVGDHPNEKLFF. CDR3 DNA: TGTGCCAGCAGTGTGGGGGACCATCCCAATGAAAAACTGTTTTTT.

This chain uses TRBV14 with TRBJ1-2; tentatively, D is TRBD1 (5 bases). The CDR3 consists of 16 residues. CDR1 and CDR2 from the germline V gene are SGHDN and FVKESK. Trimming pared 0 bases from V and 3 bases from J, leaving 14 bases between. The CDR3 DNA reads as TGTGCCAGCAGCCAAGATATCCCAGGGAGGGACTATGGCTACACCTTC. It translates to CASSQDIPGRDYGYTF.

The rearrangement links TRBV19 to TRBJ1-5; TRBD1 matches 8 bases. Germline values: CDR1 LNHDA, CDR2 SQIVND (reference sequence). The CDR3 loop spans 17 amino acids. J gave up 0 bases and V 5 bases, and 9 bases lay outside the gene matches. The CDR3 reads CASSWGGQAYSNQPQHF. In nucleotides, the CDR3 is TGTGCCAGTAGTTGGGGGGGACAGGCTTATAGCAATCAGCCCCAGCATTTT.

The V and J genes are TRBV11-3 and TRBJ1-1; D uncertain. The CDR3 is 13 amino acids. The V end was cut by 0 bases, the J end by 4 bases, with 6 bases between. From germline, CDR1 is SGHNT and CDR2 YENEEA. The CDR3 nucleotides are TGTGCCAGCAGCTTAGATGGGAGCACTGAAGCTTTCTTT. It is translated as CASSLDGSTEAFF.